This T cell receptor beta chain was captured in a study of blood T cells in healthy people across ages. Study-level findings and limits: Both higher diversity and more naive CD4+ cells marked long-lived donors when set against aged donors. Without sorted subsets, naive and antigen-experienced compartments could not be conclusively compared.

Extractions gave at least 6 micrograms of total RNA per sample. This clonotype was seen more than once but under ten times. Its antigen is still unknown. V shed 1 base and J shed 5 bases, with 9 bases lying between them. Germline V gene lookup returns CDR1 LGHNA and CDR2 YSLEER. CDR3 length: 13 amino acids. A second PCR, run for roughly 7 to 12 cycles, used a sample-barcoded 5' primer plus a J-beta primer mix. Via MiXCR, TCRdb re-called the 5' RACE reads, giving one row per CDR3 protein. The table has roughly 1,800,000 distinct CDR3 sequences, around 50% seen once. The specimen was blood. The sequence derives from a middle-aged woman in good health. The chain joins TRBV4-3 to TRBJ2-7; D is perhaps TRBD1 (5 bases). The chain's CDR3 is CASSQVAGNEQYF. DNA of the CDR3: TGCGCCAGCAGCCAAGTTGCAGGGAACGAGCAGTACTTC.